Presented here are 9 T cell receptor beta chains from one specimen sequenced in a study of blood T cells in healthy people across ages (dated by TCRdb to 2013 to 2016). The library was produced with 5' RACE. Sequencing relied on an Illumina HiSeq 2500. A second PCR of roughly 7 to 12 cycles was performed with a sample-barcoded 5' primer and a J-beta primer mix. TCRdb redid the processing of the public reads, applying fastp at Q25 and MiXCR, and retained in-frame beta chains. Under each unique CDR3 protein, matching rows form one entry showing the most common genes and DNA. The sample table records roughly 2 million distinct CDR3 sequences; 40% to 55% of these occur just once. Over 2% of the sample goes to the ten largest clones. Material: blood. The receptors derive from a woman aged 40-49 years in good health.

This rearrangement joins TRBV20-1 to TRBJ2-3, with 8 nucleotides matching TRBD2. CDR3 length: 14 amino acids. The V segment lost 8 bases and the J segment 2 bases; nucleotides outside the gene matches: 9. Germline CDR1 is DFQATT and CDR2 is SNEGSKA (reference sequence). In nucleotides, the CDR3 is TGCAGTTGCGGGGGGACGCTTATCACAGATACGCAGTATTTT. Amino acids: CSCGGTLITDTQYF.

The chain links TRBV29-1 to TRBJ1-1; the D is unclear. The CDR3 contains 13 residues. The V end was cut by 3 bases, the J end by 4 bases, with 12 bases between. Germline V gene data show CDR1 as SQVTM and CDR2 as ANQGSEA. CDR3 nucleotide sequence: TGCAGCGTTGAGGTTGGAGGGAGCACTGAAGCTTTCTTT. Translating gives CSVEVGGSTEAFF. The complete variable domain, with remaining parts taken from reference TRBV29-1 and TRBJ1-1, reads SAVISQKPSRDICQRGTSLTIQCQVDSQVTMMFWYRQQPGQSLTLIATANQGSEATYESGFVIDKFPISRPNLTFSTLTVSNMSPEDSSIYLCSVEVGGSTEAFFGQGTRLTVV.

CDR3 in amino acids: CSASFTRNSNQPQYF. CDR3 bases: TGCAGTGCTAGTTTTACCCGAAATAGCAATCAGCCCCAGTACTTC. The V call is TRBV20-1, the J call TRBJ2-5; no reliable D call. V lost 3 bases and J 9 bases, leaving 23 bases between the germline ends. The CDR3 spans 15 residues. In germline, CDR1 is DFQATT, CDR2 SNEGSKA (reference sequence).

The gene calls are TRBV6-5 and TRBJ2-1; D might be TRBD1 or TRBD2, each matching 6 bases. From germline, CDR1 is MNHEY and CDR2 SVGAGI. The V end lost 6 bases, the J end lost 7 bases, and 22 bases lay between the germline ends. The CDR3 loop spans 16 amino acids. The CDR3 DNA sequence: TGTGCCAGCAGGTCCAAGGGGACACGGAGGGGGAATGAGCAGTTCTTC. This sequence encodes CASRSKGTRRGNEQFF.

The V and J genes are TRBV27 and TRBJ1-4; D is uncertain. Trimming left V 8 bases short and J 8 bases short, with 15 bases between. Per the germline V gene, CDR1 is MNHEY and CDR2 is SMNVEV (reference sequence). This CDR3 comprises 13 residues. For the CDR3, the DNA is TGTGCCAGCCTCGGGAGGGCGGGGGAAAAACTGTTTTTT. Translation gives CASLGRAGEKLFF.

The CDR3 DNA is TGTGCCAGCAGTTTGGTCATTGGTAGCGTCCATGAGCAGTTCTTC. Protein sequence: CASSLVIGSVHEQFF. The chain uses TRBV27 and TRBJ2-1, with D tentatively TRBD2 (5 bases). Germline values: CDR1 MNHEY, CDR2 SMNVEV (reference sequence). V lost 3 bases and J 8 bases, leaving 17 bases between the germline ends. The CDR3 has 15 amino acids.

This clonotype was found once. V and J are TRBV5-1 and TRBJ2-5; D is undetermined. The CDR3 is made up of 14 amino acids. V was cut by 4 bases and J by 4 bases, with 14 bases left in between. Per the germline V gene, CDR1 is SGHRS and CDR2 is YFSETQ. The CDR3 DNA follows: TGCGCCAGCAGCGCCGGAACGTTTCGAGAGACCCAGTACTTC. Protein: CASSAGTFRETQYF.

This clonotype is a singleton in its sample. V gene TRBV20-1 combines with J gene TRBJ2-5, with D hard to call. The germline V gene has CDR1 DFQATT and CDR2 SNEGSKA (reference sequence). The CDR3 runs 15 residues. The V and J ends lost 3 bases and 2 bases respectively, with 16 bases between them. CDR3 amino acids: CSASRSVGLQETQYF. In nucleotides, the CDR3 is TGCAGTGCTAGCCGTTCCGTAGGGTTACAAGAGACCCAGTACTTC.

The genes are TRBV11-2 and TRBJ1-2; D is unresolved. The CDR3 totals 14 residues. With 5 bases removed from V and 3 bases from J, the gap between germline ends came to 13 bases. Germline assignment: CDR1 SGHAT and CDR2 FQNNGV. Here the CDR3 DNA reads TGTGCCAGCAGCATAAGACCGGTTTACTATGGCTACACCTTC. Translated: CASSIRPVYYGYTF.